The 23 T cell receptor beta chains reported below all come from one sample, sequenced in a study of TIL therapy for anti-PD-1-resistant metastatic lung cancer. The libraries were made with immunoSEQ v3. This table comes from immunoSEQ multiplex PCR, and its TCRdb copy is limited to in-frame clones, with some not included. The sample has over 15,000 clones; 75% to 80% are singletons. Specified time point: pre-treatment sample, taken before nivolumab and TIL therapy. Sequencing was performed on blood, taken at baseline. The receptors derive from a person aged 25 to 85 with non-small cell lung cancer.

In its sample, this clone was seen a few times. This chain connects TRBV10-3 to TRBJ2-7; a weak D match, TRBD2 (5 bases). This CDR3 is built from 12 residues. Germline CDR1 reads ENHRY; CDR2 reads SYGVKD. V lost 10 bases, J lost 2 bases, and 12 bases lay in between. For the CDR3, the DNA is TGTGCCACCTCGCCTAGCACCTACGAGCAGTACTTC. Its protein is CATSPSTYEQYF.

The chain couples TRBV12-3 or TRBV12-4 to TRBJ1-2; 7 nucleotides match TRBD1. V lost 1 base, J lost 4 bases, and 0 bases stayed unmatched. CDR3 length equals 13 residues. The CDR3 coding sequence is TGTGCCAGCAGTTTAGACAGGGGCTATGGCTACACCTTC. Protein sequence: CASSLDRGYGYTF.

The J gene is TRBJ2-5, the V gene TRBV6-6; 16 bases are shared with TRBD2. This CDR3 region has 16 residues. With 6 bases clipped from V and 6 bases from J, the junction kept 7 bases outside the gene matches. The germline gives CDR1 MNHNY, CDR2 SVGAGI (reference sequence). CDR3 in DNA: TGTGCCAGCAGCGGGACTAGCGGGGGGGCCGAAAAGACCCAGTACTTC. Residues: CASSGTSGGAEKTQYF.

A few counts support this clone. The chain has TRBV5-4 and TRBJ2-5; tentatively, D is TRBD1 (7 bases). There are 12 residues in the CDR3. V was shortened by 10 bases and J by 5 bases, with 15 bases between the two germline ends. The germline CDR1 and CDR2 sequences are SGHNT and YYREEE (reference sequence). The chain's CDR3 is CALGAGGETQYF. CDR3 sequence (DNA): TGTGCCCTCGGGGCAGGGGGGGAGACCCAGTACTTC.

This chain links TRBV7-3 with TRBJ1-1, with a tentative D call TRBD1 (5 bases). V lost 2 bases, J lost 4 bases, and 14 bases lay in between. This CDR3 region has 15 residues. Germline CDR1 reads SGHTA; CDR2 reads FQGTGA. Here the CDR3 reads CASSLSGAWSTEAFF. CDR3 bases: TGTGCCAGCAGCTTATCCGGGGCTTGGAGCACTGAAGCTTTCTTT.

This chain links TRBV7-3 with TRBJ2-5; D possibly corresponds to TRBD2 (5 bases). The CDR3 has 15 residues. V lost 2 bases and J 3 bases, leaving 13 bases between the germline ends. CDR1 is SGHTA, CDR2 FQGTGA, per germline. CDR3 in DNA: TGTGCCAGCAGCTTACGCGGTAGCGTTGAAGAGACCCAGTACTTC. It specifies CASSLRGSVEETQYF. The full variable domain, its missing parts supplied by reference TRBV7-3 and TRBJ2-5, is GAGVSQTPSNKVTEKGKYVELRCDPISGHTALYWYRQSLGQGPEFLIYFQGTGAADDSGLPNDRFFAVRPEGSVSTLKIQRTERGDSAVYLCASSLRGSVEETQYFGPGTRLLVL.

This sequence joins TRBV19 and TRBJ1-2, with 9 positions matching TRBD1. J lost 4 bases, V lost 6 bases, and 3 bases had no gene match. Germline lookup yields CDR1 LNHDA and CDR2 SQIVND (reference sequence). The CDR3 consists of 13 residues. The DNA of the CDR3 is TGTGCCAGTAGAACAGGGGGCGTCTATGGCTACACCTTC. Translation gives CASRTGGVYGYTF.

The rearrangement joins TRBV5-6 to TRBJ2-5; maybe TRBD1 (6 bases). Germline V CDR1 and CDR2: SGHDT, YYEEEE. This CDR3 has 17 residues. The V end was cut by 0 bases, the J end by 10 bases, with 25 bases between. Here the CDR3 DNA reads TGTGCCAGCAGCTTGGGGCGAGAGCGCTTGGGGGCTGGGGGCCAGTACTTC. Translating gives CASSLGRERLGAGGQYF.

J is TRBJ2-6 and V is TRBV6-6; possible D gene TRBD2, 6 bases. CDR1 is MNHNY and CDR2 is SVGAGI in the germline V gene (reference sequence). The V end lost 7 bases, the J end lost 4 bases, and 14 bases lay between the germline ends. This CDR3 is 15 amino acids long. CDR3 loop: CASTGAGSGANVLTF. In DNA, the CDR3 is TGTGCCAGCACCGGCGCGGGGTCAGGGGCCAACGTCCTGACTTTC.

A single count supports this clone. This sequence joins TRBV18 and TRBJ2-2, with 7 bases aligning to TRBD2. The CDR3 covers 15 residues. Germline V lookup: CDR1 KGHSH, CDR2 LQKENI. Losses at the gene ends were 6 bases for V and 3 bases for J; bases not matched to a gene: 7. CDR3 coding DNA: TGTGCCAGCTCGCCCCCGCTAGCGGACACCGGGGAGCTGTTTTTT. It yields the protein CASSPPLADTGELFF.

The sample holds one count of this clone. The V gene is TRBV28, the J gene TRBJ1-3, with D perhaps matching TRBD1 (5 bases). V was pared by 5 bases and J by 0 bases, with 17 bases between. Germline lookup yields CDR1 MDHEN and CDR2 SYDVKM. The CDR3 extends over 17 amino acids. The CDR3 nucleotides read TGTGCCAGCAGTCGCGCCGAGGGGTCTCCCTCTGGAAACACCATATATTTT. Protein: CASSRAEGSPSGNTIYF. Full variable domain (missing parts from reference TRBV28 and TRBJ1-3): DVKVTQSSRYLVKRTGEKVFLECVQDMDHENMFWYRQDPGLGLRLIYFSYDVKMKEKGDIPEGYSVSREKKERFSLILESASTNQTSMYLCASSRAEGSPSGNTIYFGEGSWLTVV.

The V gene is TRBV5-1, the J gene TRBJ2-7; 14 bases align to TRBD2. CDR3 length equals 18 residues. Per germline, CDR1 SGHRS and CDR2 YFSETQ. After removal of 0 bases from V and 4 bases from J, the junction contained 9 bases not matched to a gene. CDR3 residues: CASSLGGLAGDGAYEQYF. CDR3 coding DNA: TGCGCCAGCAGCTTGGGGGGACTAGCGGGAGATGGGGCATACGAGCAGTACTTC.

The rearrangement joins TRBV10-3 to TRBJ2-7; D gene ambiguous. Looked up from germline, CDR1 is ENHRY and CDR2 is SYGVKD. V was clipped by 4 bases and J by 0 bases, with 1 base between them. The CDR3 extends over 11 amino acids. The CDR3 nucleotides read TGTGCCATCAGTGCCTCCTACGAGCAGTACTTC. Translated, it gives CAISASYEQYF.

The chain recombines TRBV30 with TRBJ2-1, with 13 positions matching TRBD2. The CDR3 spans 14 residues. CDR1 and CDR2 (germline): GTSNPN, SVGIG (reference sequence). V lost 1 base to trimming and J lost 9 bases; unmatched junction nucleotides: 3. CDR3 loop: CAWSGGLAGAEQFF. For the CDR3, the DNA is TGTGCCTGGAGTGGTGGACTAGCGGGGGCTGAGCAGTTCTTC. The whole variable domain, remainder taken from reference TRBV30 and TRBJ2-1, is SQTIHQWPATLVQPVGSPLSLECTVEGTSNPNLYWYRQAAGRGLQLLFYSVGIGQISSEVPQNLSASRPQDRQFILSSKKLLLSDSGFYLCAWSGGLAGAEQFFGPGTRLTVL.

This chain uses TRBV19 with TRBJ2-4; D ambiguous. Germline assignment: CDR1 LNHDA and CDR2 SQIVND (reference sequence). There are 17 residues in the CDR3. Trimming took off 4 bases at V and 1 base at J, with 17 bases between the two ends. CDR3 loop: CASSTSGRMMAKNIQYF. The CDR3 DNA is TGTGCCAGTAGTACCTCCGGGCGTATGATGGCCAAAAACATTCAGTACTTC. The variable domain in full, completed from reference TRBV19 and TRBJ2-4, reads DGGITQSPKYLFRKEGQNVTLSCEQNLNHDAMYWYRQDPGQGLRLIYYSQIVNDFQKGDIAEGYSVSREKKESFPLTVTSAQKNPTAFYLCASSTSGRMMAKNIQYFGAGTRLSVL.

This clone was detected once. V gene TRBV9 combines with J gene TRBJ2-2, with a possible D match to TRBD1 (6 bases). The V end lost 0 bases, the J end lost 3 bases, and 9 bases lay between the germline ends. Per the germline V gene, CDR1 is SGDLS and CDR2 is YYNGEE. The CDR3 consists of 15 residues. CDR3 in DNA: TGTGCCAGCAGCGTAGGCAACAGGGACACCGGGGAGCTGTTTTTT. Its translation is CASSVGNRDTGELFF.

The V gene is TRBV27, the J gene TRBJ1-2, with D perhaps matching TRBD1 (6 bases). The V end lost 5 bases, the J end lost 4 bases, and 14 bases lay between the germline ends. Looked up from germline, CDR1 is MNHEY and CDR2 is SMNVEV (reference sequence). The CDR3 is 14 residues long. In nucleotides, the CDR3 is TGTGCCAGCAGTGCTGACAGGCTTCTCTATGGCTACACCTTC. This codes for CASSADRLLYGYTF.

This clone showed up just a few times. V gene TRBV7-9 combines with J gene TRBJ2-3, with 8 positions matching TRBD2. Trimming removed 3 bases from V and 4 bases from J; junction bases left unmatched: 9. CDR3 size: 16 residues. Germline V gene sequence: CDR1 SEHNR, CDR2 FQNEAQ (reference sequence). CDR3 in amino acids: CASSLGVGGAPDTQYF. In DNA form, the CDR3 reads TGTGCCAGCAGCTTGGGGGTCGGGGGGGCTCCAGATACGCAGTATTTT.

This chain uses TRBV9 with TRBJ2-3, with 7 bases aligning to TRBD2. Germline V gene lookup returns CDR1 SGDLS and CDR2 YYNGEE. The CDR3 has 15 residues. The V segment lost 3 bases and the J segment 5 bases; nucleotides outside the gene matches: 9. CDR3 amino acids: CASSGQGRGGDTQYF. CDR3 DNA sequence: TGTGCCAGCAGCGGGCAAGGTCGCGGGGGAGATACGCAGTATTTT.

J is TRBJ2-7 and V is TRBV27, with D uncertain. CDR1 and CDR2 (germline): MNHEY, SMNVEV (reference sequence). V lost 5 bases to trimming and J lost 6 bases, with 8 bases between them. The CDR3 runs to 11 residues. Here the CDR3 DNA reads TGTGCCAGCAGTCGCTGGGGCGAGCAGTACTTC. Translation gives CASSRWGEQYF.

The J gene is TRBJ2-7, the V gene TRBV27; D may be TRBD1 (5 bases). The length of the CDR3 is 13 residues. Per germline, CDR1 MNHEY and CDR2 SMNVEV (reference sequence). V was clipped by 3 bases and J by 4 bases, with 10 bases between them. The DNA for the CDR3 is TGTGCCAGCAGTTTCAACAGACAGTACGAGCAGTACTTC. Residues: CASSFNRQYEQYF.

The table lists this clone with a count of one. J is TRBJ1-2 and V is TRBV3-1 (or the pseudogene TRBV3-2), with D uncertain. This CDR3 contains 13 residues. From germline, CDR1 is LGHDT and CDR2 YNNKEL (reference sequence). V was shortened by 0 bases and J by 5 bases, with 7 bases between the two germline ends. The CDR3 DNA reads as TGTGCCAGCAGCCAAGAAAAAGCGTATGGCTACACCTTC. Its protein product is CASSQEKAYGYTF.

The chain employs TRBV18 and TRBJ2-7; TRBD1 agrees at 9 bases. The ends lost 6 bases at V and 3 bases at J; junction bases unmatched: 9. The germline V gene has CDR1 KGHSH and CDR2 LQKENI. The CDR3 loop spans 15 amino acids. This chain's CDR3 is CASSRDGTGLYEQYF. DNA of the CDR3: TGTGCCAGCTCGCGTGATGGGACAGGGCTCTACGAGCAGTACTTC.